Listed below are T cell receptor beta chains from one sample, sequenced in a study of identical twins. TCRdb used MiXCR to reprocess the 5' RACE reads, holding one entry per CDR3 protein. The table records roughly 1,500,000 distinct CDR3 sequences, 32% of them present only once. Sequencing used cord blood. Every receptor here comes from a newborn girl in good health. Each CDR3 is given with its conserved first and last residue. The D gene is left open where the match is weak. Part of the rows lack a size; the others show once, few, many or a class for expanded clones.

>-|TRBD2|TRBJ2-1|TRBV3-1
CASSNILAGVGEQFF
TGTGCCAGCAGCAATATACTAGCGGGAGTAGGGGAGCAGTTCTTC
>-|-|TRBJ2-2|TRBV24-1
CAGETGELFF
TGTGCCGGAGAAACCGGGGAGCTGTTTTTT
>few|TRBD1|TRBJ2-5|TRBV28
CASSLGTGQVGETQYF
TGTGCCAGCAGTTTGGGGACCGGACAGGTTGGAGAGACCCAGTACTTC
>-|-|TRBJ2-5|TRBV5-6
CASSFQAETQYF
TGTGCCAGCAGCTTCCAAGCGGAGACCCAGTACTTC
>few|-|TRBJ1-2|TRBV5-1
CASSFRGGDYGYTF
TGCGCCAGCAGCTTTAGAGGCGGGGACTATGGCTACACCTTC
>-|TRBD1|TRBJ1-3|TRBV20-1
CSAGDRGLPGNTIYF
TGCAGTGCTGGCGACAGGGGGCTACCTGGAAACACCATATATTTT
>-|TRBD2|TRBJ2-7|TRBV5-1
CASSATSGGLKEQYF
TGCGCCAGCAGCGCGACTAGCGGGGGCCTTAAAGAGCAGTACTTC
>-|-|TRBJ1-6|TRBV20-1
CSARRQTSSYNSPLHF
TGCAGTGCCCGCCGACAGACTAGCTCCTATAATTCACCCCTCCACTTT
>-|-|TRBJ2-5|TRBV4-1
CASSQDEEETQYF
TGCGCCAGCAGCCAAGATGAAGAAGAGACCCAGTACTTC
>-|TRBD2|TRBJ2-1|TRBV7-2
CASSLELAGGPRDEQFF
TGTGCCAGCAGCTTAGAACTAGCGGGAGGGCCAAGGGATGAGCAGTTCTTC
>-|-|TRBJ2-7|TRBV20-1
CSARGEHYEQYF
TGCAGTGCTAGAGGAGAACACTACGAGCAGTACTTC
>-|TRBD2|TRBJ2-1|TRBV5-1
CASSSRPSGVYNEQFF
TGCGCCAGCAGCTCTAGACCTAGCGGGGTATACAATGAGCAGTTCTTC
>many|-|TRBJ2-3|TRBV24-1
CATSDTTDTQYF
TGTGCCACCAGTGATACGACAGATACGCAGTATTTT
>-|-|TRBJ1-2|TRBV12-3/TRBV12-4
CASRHQENYGYTF
TGTGCCAGCAGACACCAGGAAAACTATGGCTACACCTTC
>few|-|TRBJ2-1|TRBV6-4
CASSDLGVPGNEQFF
TGTGCCAGCAGTGACCTAGGGGTCCCTGGGAATGAGCAGTTCTTC
>few|-|TRBJ1-2|TRBV25-1
CASSEDSRTYYGYTF
TGTGCCAGCAGTGAGGACAGTCGGACCTACTATGGCTACACCTTC
>many|-|TRBJ1-1|TRBV5-1
CASSLTVMNTEAFF
TGTGCCAGCAGCCTGACAGTGATGAACACTGAAGCTTTCTTT
>few|TRBD2|TRBJ2-3|TRBV3-1
CASTSSGGATDTQYF
TGTGCCAGCACCTCTAGCGGGGGGGCCACAGATACGCAGTATTTT
>-|-|TRBJ1-6|TRBV27
CASSPRGGSPLHF
TGTGCCAGCAGCCCCAGGGGAGGATCACCCCTCCACTTT
>-|TRBD1|TRBJ2-7|TRBV28
CASSPPLGQGHSYEQYF
TGTGCCAGCAGTCCACCCCTGGGACAGGGCCACTCCTACGAGCAGTACTTC
>-|TRBD2|TRBJ2-3|TRBV20-1
CGARDSGSAADTQYF
TGCGGTGCTAGAGATAGCGGGAGTGCCGCAGATACGCAGTATTTT
>-|TRBD1|TRBJ2-2|TRBV5-1
CASSSDRSYTGELFF
TGCGCCAGCAGCTCGGACAGGTCCTACACCGGGGAGCTGTTTTTT
>few|-|TRBJ2-7|TRBV6-2/TRBV6-3
CASLKRGGNEQYF
TGTGCCAGCTTAAAAAGGGGAGGCAACGAGCAGTACTTC
>few|-|TRBJ1-2|TRBV29-1
CSVIRGDYGYTF
TGCAGCGTTATTAGGGGGGACTATGGCTACACCTTC
>few|-|TRBJ1-4|TRBV23-1
CASSQDPGHLKLFF
TGCGCCAGCAGTCAAGACCCGGGCCACCTCAAGCTGTTTTTT
>-|TRBD2|TRBJ2-7|TRBV20-1
CSARDLLSSGRVNEQYF
TGCAGTGCTAGAGATCTATTGTCTAGCGGGAGGGTCAATGAGCAGTACTTC
>many|-|TRBJ2-3|TRBV5-1
CASSLESYTDTQYF
TGCGCCAGCAGCTTGGAGTCGTACACAGATACGCAGTATTTT
>few|-|TRBJ2-3|TRBV24-1
CATSDRAPGTPTDTQYF
TGTGCCACCAGTGATAGGGCACCCGGGACACCCACAGATACGCAGTATTTT
>-|-|TRBJ1-1|TRBV4-1
CASSQGRRADTEAFF
TGCGCCAGCAGCCAGGGGCGTAGGGCGGACACTGAAGCTTTCTTT